A single sample is the source of the 30 T cell receptor beta chains below, sequenced in a study of T cell responses to AZD1222 COVID-19 vaccine (dated by TCRdb to 2020 to 2023). This specimen's time point label, per the study, means: baseline before first vaccination. Library preparation was by the immunoSEQ multiplex PCR assay. The immuneACCESS repertoire file appears here via TCRdb, limited to in-frame rearrangements. These files lack a portion of the clones; in checked studies, under half of the deficit traces to unresolved V genes, and the cause of the others is not known. The table for this sample lists 150,000 or so clones; about nine tenths of them were counted only once. The top ten constitute about 20% of the sample. Sequences were derived from peripheral blood, sampled on day 0 of AZD1222 vaccination. The receptor set was obtained from an adult in good health.

The gene calls are TRBV4-3 and TRBJ1-5; tentative D call: TRBD1 (5 bases). V was trimmed by 0 bases and J by 4 bases, leaving 13 bases between them. Germline-derived CDR1 and CDR2 are LGHNA and YSLEER. CDR3 length: 16 amino acids. This CDR3 reads CASSQESGGRNQPQHF. The CDR3 bases are TGCGCCAGCAGCCAAGAATCCGGGGGGAGAAATCAGCCCCAGCATTTT.

The chain is built from TRBV2 and TRBJ1-3, with D possibly matching TRBD1 (5 bases). Germline CDR1 and CDR2: SNHLY and FYNNEI. The CDR3 runs to 15 residues. Trimming took off 5 bases at V and 1 base at J, with 12 bases between the two ends. The CDR3 bases are TGTGCCAGCAGTCGGGACTCGGGGTCTGGAAACACCATATATTTT. Its protein is CASSRDSGSGNTIYF.

V usage is TRBV18 and J usage is TRBJ2-2; TRBD1 is a possible D gene (7 bases). The CDR3 runs to 16 residues. Germline CDR1 KGHSH, CDR2 LQKENI. V dropped 3 bases and J dropped 0 bases, with 11 bases sitting between them. Here the CDR3 reads CASSPGGTANTGELFF. CDR3 nucleotides: TGTGCCAGCTCACCGGGCGGGACAGCGAACACCGGGGAGCTGTTTTTT.

V is TRBV5-8 and J is TRBJ2-7; tentative D call: TRBD2 (7 bases). Trimming shortened V by 4 bases and J by 3 bases, and 11 bases separated the two germline ends. The CDR3 is made up of 13 amino acids. Per germline, CDR1 SGHTS and CDR2 YDEGEE. The CDR3 DNA is TGTGCCAGCAGCCGGGGGGCAGTCTACGAGCAGTACTTC. Translated, it gives CASSRGAVYEQYF. Supplemented by reference TRBV5-8 and TRBJ2-7, the full variable domain reads EAGVTQSPTHLIKTRGQQATLRCSPISGHTSVYWYQQALGLGLQFLLWYDEGEERNRGNFPPRFSGRQFPNYSSELNVNALELEDSALYLCASSRGAVYEQYFGPGTRLTVT.

The CDR3 loop is CATSRGGAGSDTQYF. CDR3 coding DNA: TGTGCCACCTCCCGCGGGGGGGCCGGGTCAGATACGCAGTATTTT. The chain is built from TRBV28 and TRBJ2-3, with 9 nucleotides matching TRBD2. This CDR3 has 15 amino acids. Germline CDR1 reads MDHEN; CDR2 reads SYDVKM. V was clipped by 10 bases and J by 4 bases; unmatched bases: 12.

The V and J genes are TRBV24-1 and TRBJ2-3; D is possibly TRBD1 (5 bases). CDR3 size: 14 residues. Trimming took 12 bases from V and 2 from J, leaving 17 bases between them. Germline V CDR1 and CDR2: KGHDR, SFDVKD. The DNA of the CDR3 is TGTGCCTCTGCCCCGGCAGGGTCCACAGATACGCAGTATTTT. Amino acids: CASAPAGSTDTQYF.

Details on this clone: Other DNA sequences in the sample encode the same CDR3. The V call is TRBV29-1, the J call TRBJ2-7; a weak D match, TRBD1 (5 bases). With 4 bases removed from V and 2 bases from J, the gap between germline ends came to 6 bases. CDR1 is SQVTM, CDR2 ANQGSEA, per germline. The CDR3 is 11 amino acids. CDR3 loop: CSVGTTYEQYF. The CDR3 nucleotides are TGCAGCGTTGGGACAACCTACGAGCAGTACTTC.

This chain links TRBV7-2 with TRBJ2-1; D gene ambiguous. The CDR3 is 12 residues long. V lost 1 base to trimming and J lost 10 bases, with 8 bases between them. Per germline, CDR1 SGHTA and CDR2 FQGNSA. CDR3 nucleotides: TGTGCCAGCAGCTTAGTGGAGAACGAGCAGTTCTTC. Its translation: CASSLVENEQFF.

The CDR3 DNA follows: TGTGCCACGTCAACCAGGGCCTGGAATCAGCCCCAGCATTTT. Protein sequence: CATSTRAWNQPQHF. The V and J genes are TRBV6-5 and TRBJ1-5, with a weak D call TRBD1 (5 bases). Trimming took off 10 bases at V and 4 bases at J, with 17 bases between the two ends. This CDR3 comprises 14 residues. CDR1 is MNHEY, CDR2 SVGAGI, per germline.

The chain has TRBV10-2 and TRBJ1-1; D is unresolved. The length of the CDR3 is 14 residues. V was trimmed by 0 bases and J by 1 base, leaving 6 bases between them. CDR1 WSHSY and CDR2 SAAADI come from the germline V gene. CDR3: CASSESRTNTEAFF. The CDR3 nucleotides read TGCGCCAGCAGTGAGTCAAGGACGAACACTGAAGCTTTCTTT.

This clone was counted a few times. This rearrangement joins TRBV5-4 to TRBJ2-5; possible D gene TRBD2, 5 bases. V dropped 2 bases and J dropped 2 bases, with 16 bases sitting between them. The CDR3 totals 16 residues. CDR1 SGHNT and CDR2 YYREEE come from the germline V gene (reference sequence). The CDR3 is CASSLPGLGLQETQYF. CDR3 coding DNA: TGTGCCAGCAGCTTACCAGGACTGGGCCTACAAGAGACCCAGTACTTC.

This chain's CDR3 is CASSEFGPWGTQYF. In DNA, the CDR3 is TGTGCCAGCAGTGAATTCGGGCCTTGGGGGACCCAGTACTTC. The chain employs TRBV2 and TRBJ2-5; no clear D. The CDR3 runs 14 residues. CDR1 SNHLY and CDR2 FYNNEI come from the germline V gene. Trimming cost V 2 bases and J 7 bases, with 14 bases left between them. The full variable domain, its missing parts supplied by reference TRBV2 and TRBJ2-5, is EPEVTQTPSHQVTQMGQEVILRCVPISNHLYFYWYRQILGQKVEFLVSFYNNEISEKSEIFDDQFSVERPDGSNFTLKIRSTKLEDSAMYFCASSEFGPWGTQYFGPGTRLLVL.

J is TRBJ1-1 and V is TRBV19; no reliable D call. CDR1 and CDR2 from the germline V gene are LNHDA and SQIVND (reference sequence). The CDR3 is made up of 12 amino acids. Deletions cut 3 bases from V and 10 bases from J, with 12 bases between. The CDR3 DNA reads as TGTGCCAGTAGTATTAAAGGGCGAAGAGCTTTCTTT. Translation gives CASSIKGRRAFF.

The V call is TRBV9, the J call TRBJ1-4, with a possible D match to TRBD1 (5 bases). The V gene's germline CDR1 is SGDLS and CDR2 YYNGEE. V lost 4 bases and J 8 bases, leaving 15 bases between the germline ends. There are 14 residues in the CDR3. CDR3 in amino acids: CASSSGGKVEKLFF. CDR3 in DNA: TGTGCCAGCAGCTCGGGGGGGAAAGTGGAAAAACTGTTTTTT.

The rearrangement joins TRBV4-3 to TRBJ1-5; unclear D gene. The CDR3 extends over 15 amino acids. The V end lost 0 bases, the J end lost 7 bases, and 13 bases lay between the germline ends. Germline-derived CDR1 and CDR2 are LGHNA and YSLEER. Here the CDR3 reads CASSQDLRFRQPQHF. DNA of the CDR3: TGCGCCAGCAGCCAAGATCTTAGGTTTCGGCAGCCCCAGCATTTT.

The chain employs TRBV19 and TRBJ1-1; 7 nucleotides match TRBD1. Germline V gives CDR1 LNHDA, CDR2 SQIVND (reference sequence). V was pared by 8 bases and J by 0 bases, with 9 bases of the junction left unmatched. The CDR3 has 15 amino acids. The CDR3: CASQLAGTVNTEAFF. Written as DNA, the CDR3 is TGTGCCAGTCAGTTGGCTGGGACAGTGAACACTGAAGCTTTCTTT.

The chain links TRBV19 to TRBJ1-1; D is ambiguous. Trimming stripped 5 bases from V and 7 bases from J, with 14 bases between. Per the germline V gene, CDR1 is LNHDA and CDR2 is SQIVND (reference sequence). CDR3 length: 13 amino acids. CDR3 sequence: CASSSGPEGEAFF. The CDR3, as DNA: TGTGCCAGTAGTTCCGGACCTGAGGGTGAAGCTTTCTTT.

This sequence joins TRBV19 and TRBJ1-2; D call uncertain. V was clipped by 10 bases and J by 7 bases, with 13 bases between them. The CDR3 consists of 11 residues. Germline V gene sequence: CDR1 LNHDA, CDR2 SQIVND (reference sequence). The CDR3 DNA follows: TGTGCCATCCGCTTGTTGGGTGGCTACACCTTC. Translated, it gives CAIRLLGGYTF. The variable domain in full, completed from reference TRBV19 and TRBJ1-2, reads DGGITQSPKYLFRKEGQNVTLSCEQNLNHDAMYWYRQDPGQGLRLIYYSQIVNDFQKGDIAEGYSVSREKKESFPLTVTSAQKNPTAFYLCAIRLLGGYTFGSGTRLTVV.

The genes are TRBV28 and TRBJ1-2, with D unclear. The ends were cut back, 3 bases at V and 3 bases at J, with 5 bases in the middle. Germline V gene data show CDR1 as MDHEN and CDR2 as SYDVKM. The CDR3 contains 12 residues. The CDR3 spells CASSFQDYGYTF. CDR3 DNA: TGTGCCAGCAGTTTCCAGGACTATGGCTACACCTTC.

Here the CDR3 DNA reads TGTGCCACCAGCAGGGTCCCCAACACCGGGGAGCTGTTTTTT. Translated, it gives CATSRVPNTGELFF. The V gene is TRBV15, the J gene TRBJ2-2; D gene ambiguous. Looked up from germline, CDR1 is LNHNV and CDR2 is YYDKDF (reference sequence). The CDR3 is 14 residues long. V was shortened by 3 bases and J by 2 bases, with 7 bases between the two germline ends.

The chain uses TRBV7-9 and TRBJ1-1; TRBD1 matches 12 bases. Germline V gives CDR1 SEHNR, CDR2 FQNEAQ (reference sequence). The CDR3 runs to 15 residues. Trimming cost V 8 bases and J 3 bases; bases outside gene matches: 7. CDR3 protein: CASEGQGAWHTEAFF. CDR3 bases: TGTGCCAGCGAGGGACAGGGGGCTTGGCACACTGAAGCTTTCTTT.

The chain employs TRBV28 and TRBJ2-7, with no clear D. Germline loops: CDR1 MDHEN, CDR2 SYDVKM. This CDR3 has 12 amino acids. V was pared by 2 bases and J by 5 bases, with 7 bases between. Here the CDR3 reads CASSLPGHEQYF. CDR3 nucleotide sequence: TGTGCCAGCAGTTTACCGGGCCACGAGCAGTACTTC.

The V gene is TRBV28, the J gene TRBJ1-1, with D unresolved. The germline V gene has CDR1 MDHEN and CDR2 SYDVKM. Trimming stripped 4 bases from V and 1 base from J, with 13 bases between. The CDR3 consists of 15 residues. CDR3 loop: CASSSIDAGNTEAFF. The CDR3 region has the DNA TGTGCCAGCAGTTCCATTGACGCGGGGAACACTGAAGCTTTCTTT.

J is TRBJ1-3 and V is TRBV9, with TRBD1 matching 8 bases. The germline V gene has CDR1 SGDLS and CDR2 YYNGEE. The CDR3 contains 17 residues. The J segment lost 1 base and the V segment lost 1 base, leaving 7 bases of the junction unmatched. This chain's CDR3 is CASSVFGQGLSGNTIYF. Written as DNA, the CDR3 is TGTGCCAGCAGCGTATTTGGACAGGGACTTTCTGGAAACACCATATATTTT.

The chain uses TRBV19 and TRBJ2-7; D is ambiguous. CDR1 LNHDA and CDR2 SQIVND come from the germline V gene (reference sequence). V was shortened by 3 bases and J by 2 bases, with 8 bases between the two germline ends. There are 13 residues in the CDR3. CDR3 in DNA: TGTGCCAGTAGTATGGGCCAGCCCTACGAGCAGTACTTC. Translating gives CASSMGQPYEQYF. Supplemented by reference TRBV19 and TRBJ2-7, the full variable domain reads DGGITQSPKYLFRKEGQNVTLSCEQNLNHDAMYWYRQDPGQGLRLIYYSQIVNDFQKGDIAEGYSVSREKKESFPLTVTSAQKNPTAFYLCASSMGQPYEQYFGPGTRLTVT.

This clone was recorded once. The chain uses TRBV30 and TRBJ1-3; no reliable D call. The CDR3 extends over 15 amino acids. Germline V lookup: CDR1 GTSNPN, CDR2 SVGIG (reference sequence). With 3 bases removed from V and 0 bases from J, the gap between germline ends came to 12 bases. CDR3 sequence (DNA): TGTGCCTGGAGCAGAGATAACTTCTCTGGAAACACCATATATTTT. Its translation is CAWSRDNFSGNTIYF.

This chain links TRBV10-3 with TRBJ1-4; 7 bases align to TRBD1. The CDR3 extends over 14 amino acids. V was clipped by 6 bases and J by 6 bases; unmatched bases: 7. Germline V gives CDR1 ENHRY, CDR2 SYGVKD. CDR3 region: CAIRRTGWDEKLFF. CDR3 coding DNA: TGTGCCATCAGAAGGACAGGCTGGGATGAAAAACTGTTTTTT.

The chain is built from TRBV18 and TRBJ2-7, with D perhaps being TRBD1 or TRBD2 (5 bases each). CDR1 is KGHSH, CDR2 LQKENI, per germline. The V gene lost 6 bases and the J gene lost 3 bases, with 18 bases spanning the gap. The CDR3 has 15 residues. The CDR3 loop reads CASSASGTALYEQYF. The DNA for the CDR3 is TGTGCCAGCTCGGCCTCCGGGACGGCCCTCTACGAGCAGTACTTC.

The CDR3 loop is CASSRGGFTEAFF. CDR3 bases: TGTGCCAGCAGTCGCGGGGGTTTCACTGAAGCTTTCTTT. V usage is TRBV6-2 or TRBV6-3 and J usage is TRBJ1-1; maybe TRBD1 (5 bases). From germline, CDR1 is MNHEY and CDR2 SVGEGT. The V end lost 5 bases, the J end lost 4 bases, and 11 bases lay between the germline ends. The CDR3 sequence is 13 residues long.

The chain is built from TRBV5-4 and TRBJ1-6; no definite D call. Trimming shortened V by 1 base and J by 10 bases, and 9 bases separated the two germline ends. Per germline, CDR1 SGHNT and CDR2 YYREEE (reference sequence). This CDR3 region has 13 residues. The CDR3 sequence: CASSLRTGSPLHF. CDR3 sequence (DNA): TGTGCCAGCAGCTTGCGGACGGGGTCACCCCTCCACTTT.